Listed here are 20 T cell receptor beta chains from one sample, sequenced in a study of cytomegalovirus exposure and HLA in healthy donors. This PCR relied on a set of 60 Vbeta primers and 13 Jbeta primers. TCRdb's table, derived via immunoSEQ multiplex PCR, lists solely in-frame clones and lacks some. The sample includes roughly 200,000 clones, 70% to 85% of them seen just once. The sample comprised PBMCs. The receptors come from a woman in her thirties or forties in good health and CMV-seronegative.

The chain carries TRBV5-6 and TRBJ2-7; D perhaps matches TRBD1 (5 bases). V lost 4 bases and J 3 bases, leaving 17 bases between the germline ends. This CDR3 is 15 amino acids long. Per the germline V gene, CDR1 is SGHDT and CDR2 is YYEEEE. CDR3 sequence reads: CASSQIDRPDYEQYF. CDR3 DNA: TGTGCCAGCAGCCAAATCGACAGACCGGACTACGAGCAGTACTTC.

The V call is TRBV4-2, the J call TRBJ1-5, with no clear D. This CDR3 region has 13 residues. Trimming cost V 0 bases and J 7 bases, with 7 bases left between them. The V gene's germline CDR1 is LGHNA and CDR2 YNFKEQ. CDR3 protein: CASSQDRGQPQHF. DNA of the CDR3: TGTGCCAGCAGCCAAGATAGAGGGCAGCCCCAGCATTTT.

This sequence joins TRBV7-2 and TRBJ1-2, with 8 bases fitting TRBD1. V lost 1 base to trimming and J lost 8 bases; unmatched junction nucleotides: 6. The CDR3 runs 14 residues. Germline lookup yields CDR1 SGHTA and CDR2 FQGNSA. The CDR3 here is CASSLGTGPRGYTF. CDR3 sequence (DNA): TGTGCCAGCAGCTTAGGGACAGGGCCTCGGGGCTACACCTTC.

The rearrangement joins TRBV10-3 to TRBJ1-5; D perhaps matches TRBD1 (6 bases). Germline values: CDR1 ENHRY, CDR2 SYGVKD. This CDR3 is 14 amino acids long. The V and J ends lost 5 bases and 1 base respectively, with 9 bases between them. The CDR3 bases are TGTGCCATCAGTCTACAGGGCAGCAATCAGCCCCAGCATTTT. Residues: CAISLQGSNQPQHF.

This clone appeared a single time. CDR3 coding DNA: TGTGCCACCAGCAGAGATGGGCGGGGGGGAGAGACCCAGTACTTC. It specifies CATSRDGRGGETQYF. The gene calls are TRBV15 and TRBJ2-5; TRBD2 matches 9 bases. Germline CDR1 reads LNHNV; CDR2 reads YYDKDF (reference sequence). Trimming at V came to 0 bases and at J to 4 bases, leaving 3 bases not matched to a gene. The CDR3 contains 15 residues.

The rearrangement links TRBV6-5 to TRBJ2-5; D is possibly TRBD2 (5 bases). Near its end, the DNA agrees better with TRBJ2-7, so the J call may be wrong. The CDR3 contains 14 residues. Germline loops: CDR1 MNHEY, CDR2 SVGAGI. CDR3 in amino acids: CASSPRSGVYEQYF. In DNA, the CDR3 is TGTGCCAGCAGTCCAAGGTCCGGGGTCTACGAGCAGTACTTC.

J is TRBJ2-7 and V is TRBV5-5; 9 positions match TRBD1. The ends lost 3 bases at V and 3 bases at J; junction bases unmatched: 16. CDR3 length: 18 amino acids. The V gene's germline CDR1 is SGHKS and CDR2 YYEKEE (reference sequence). CDR3 amino acids: CASSSGPPGTGNYYEQYF. CDR3 nucleotides: TGTGCCAGCAGCTCGGGCCCCCCCGGGACAGGGAATTACTACGAGCAGTACTTC.

The V and J genes are TRBV5-1 and TRBJ2-1; 10 bases are a match to TRBD2. Trimming removed 4 bases from V and 2 bases from J; junction bases left unmatched: 3. The germline gives CDR1 SGHRS, CDR2 YFSETQ. The CDR3 consists of 15 residues. CDR3 bases: TGCGCCAGCAGCCCTAGCGGGGGTCCCTACAATGAGCAGTTCTTC. The encoded protein is CASSPSGGPYNEQFF.

V usage is TRBV5-6 and J usage is TRBJ2-1, with D unclear. In germline, CDR1 is SGHDT, CDR2 YYEEEE. V lost 4 bases, J lost 0 bases, and 17 bases lay in between. The CDR3 contains 17 residues. The CDR3 nucleotides are TGTGCCAGCAGCGTTCCCCTTTCAACCAGCTCCTACAATGAGCAGTTCTTC. It translates to CASSVPLSTSSYNEQFF. The full variable domain, rest sourced from reference TRBV5-6 and TRBJ2-1, is DAGVTQSPTHLIKTRGQQVTLRCSPKSGHDTVSWYQQALGQGPQFIFQYYEEEERQRGNFPDRFSGHQFPNYSSELNVNALLLGDSALYLCASSVPLSTSSYNEQFFGPGTRLTVL.

The gene calls are TRBV7-2 and TRBJ2-1; 10 bases match TRBD2. The V gene's germline CDR1 is SGHTA and CDR2 FQGNSA. This CDR3 contains 17 residues. Losses at the gene ends were 7 bases for V and 3 bases for J; bases not matched to a gene: 12. Here the CDR3 DNA reads TGTGCCAGCACCTATACACCGGGACTAGCGCACTACAATGAGCAGTTCTTC. It is translated as CASTYTPGLAHYNEQFF.

This rearrangement joins TRBV28 to TRBJ2-5; D uncertain. Germline CDR1 reads MDHEN; CDR2 reads SYDVKM. Trimming took 5 bases from V and 3 from J, leaving 10 bases between them. This CDR3 is 13 amino acids long. In nucleotides, the CDR3 is TGTGCCAGCAGTAGAGCTCTAGAAGAGACCCAGTACTTC. This gives the protein CASSRALEETQYF. The variable domain in full, with the rest retrieved from reference TRBV28 and TRBJ2-5, is DVKVTQSSRYLVKRTGEKVFLECVQDMDHENMFWYRQDPGLGLRLIYFSYDVKMKEKGDIPEGYSVSREKKERFSLILESASTNQTSMYLCASSRALEETQYFGPGTRLLVL.

The chain links TRBV28 to TRBJ2-2; D remains unclear. The CDR3 runs 14 residues. The V and J ends lost 9 bases and 1 base respectively, with 12 bases between them. The germline V gene has CDR1 MDHEN and CDR2 SYDVKM. For the CDR3, the DNA is TGTGCCAGTTCCAGGTCTTGGAACACCGGGGAGCTGTTTTTT. It translates to CASSRSWNTGELFF.

V usage is TRBV29-1 and J usage is TRBJ2-3; 11 bases fit TRBD2. J was trimmed by 4 bases and V by 3 bases; bases with no gene match: 9. Germline lookup yields CDR1 SQVTM and CDR2 ANQGSEA. The CDR3 covers 16 residues. DNA of the CDR3: TGCAGCGTTGACCGGTTGACTAGCGGGACCGCAGATACGCAGTATTTT. Protein product: CSVDRLTSGTADTQYF.

This clone was detected a few times. This chain uses TRBV6-1 with TRBJ1-4; D gene unclear. Trimming removed 8 bases from V and 8 bases from J, with 12 bases in between. Germline V lookup: CDR1 MNHNS, CDR2 SASEGT. The CDR3 has 12 amino acids. The CDR3 DNA reads TGTGCCAGCCTCTCGGCGGGAGAAAAACTGTTTTTT. Translated: CASLSAGEKLFF.

The rearrangement joins TRBV11-3 to TRBJ1-1; a weak D match, TRBD1 (5 bases). The CDR3 covers 14 residues. Germline V gene lookup returns CDR1 SGHNT and CDR2 YENEEA. Trimming removed 5 bases from V and 4 bases from J, with 14 bases in between. The CDR3 nucleotides are TGTGCCAGCAGCGTTACTCAGGGTACCACTGAAGCTTTCTTT. The encoded protein is CASSVTQGTTEAFF.

On this clone: The junction does not match germline at one end; this may be a read error. Other DNA sequences in the sample encode the same CDR3. This chain uses TRBV28 with TRBJ1-2; D gene ambiguous. Germline V gives CDR1 MDHEN, CDR2 SYDVKM. This CDR3 is 12 amino acids long. Here the CDR3 reads CASKASTDGYTF. The CDR3 bases are TGTGCCAGCAAGGCCAGTACAGATGGCTACACCTTT.

V is TRBV2 and J is TRBJ1-5; TRBD1 matches 10 bases. CDR1 and CDR2 from the germline V gene are SNHLY and FYNNEI. The CDR3 has 15 amino acids. J lost 4 bases, V lost 7 bases, and 7 bases had no gene match. This CDR3 reads CASTQGGQGNQPQHF. The CDR3 DNA reads as TGTGCCAGCACCCAAGGGGGACAGGGGAATCAGCCCCAGCATTTT. Full variable domain (rest looked up from reference TRBV2 and TRBJ1-5): EPEVTQTPSHQVTQMGQEVILRCVPISNHLYFYWYRQILGQKVEFLVSFYNNEISEKSEIFDDQFSVERPDGSNFTLKIRSTKLEDSAMYFCASTQGGQGNQPQHFGDGTRLSIL.

The chain couples TRBV13 to TRBJ2-7; D might be TRBD2 (6 bases). Germline V lookup: CDR1 PRHDT, CDR2 FYEKMQ (reference sequence). Deletions cut 6 bases from V and 1 base from J, with 19 bases between. This CDR3 region has 16 residues. The CDR3 bases are TGTGCCAGCAGGGCCAAAAGGCGGGGAGAGTCCTACGAGCAGTACTTC. The encoded protein is CASRAKRRGESYEQYF.

In this sample, this clone turned up a few times. The rearrangement uses TRBV11-3 and TRBJ1-3, with a weak D call TRBD1 (5 bases). Germline lookup yields CDR1 SGHNT and CDR2 YENEEA. The ends were cut back, 4 bases at V and 2 bases at J, with 6 bases in the middle. The CDR3 covers 13 residues. The CDR3 sequence is CASSSGTGNTIYF. DNA for the CDR3: TGTGCCAGCAGCTCAGGGACTGGAAACACCATATATTTT.

The V gene is TRBV5-1, the J gene TRBJ2-7, with 9 bases fitting TRBD1. V shed 3 bases and J 5 bases; nucleotides not matched to a gene: 6. This CDR3 spans 14 amino acids. Germline CDR1 SGHRS, CDR2 YFSETQ. The CDR3 region has the DNA TGCGCCAGCAGCTCGCCGGGACAGGGAAACGAGCAGTACTTC. This sequence encodes CASSSPGQGNEQYF.